This T cell receptor beta chain was obtained from a study of blood T cells in healthy people across ages. Sample-barcoded 5' priming and a J-beta primer mix drove a second PCR of about 6 to 12 cycles. TCRdb re-called the 5' RACE reads with MiXCR, one entry per CDR3 protein. The sample has over 1,300,000 distinct CDR3 sequences, around 55% seen once. V shed 4 bases and J 2 bases; nucleotides not matched to a gene: 7. The CDR3 loop spans 15 amino acids. Germline V lookup: CDR1 SNHLY, CDR2 FYNNEI. Details on this clonotype: What it recognizes is unknown.

Overall study results and limits: Age brought a roughly linear fall in TCR beta diversity measured per million T cells. Greater diversity and more naive CD4+ cells were seen in long-lived donors than in aged donors.

This chain links TRBV2 with TRBJ1-2; 7 bases match TRBD1. This TCR was sampled from a man between 18 and 35 years old in good health. The material sequenced was blood. Here the CDR3 reads CASSGSTGWNYGYTF. The CDR3 nucleotides are TGTGCCAGCAGTGGTTCGACAGGGTGGAACTATGGCTACACCTTC.